This T cell receptor beta chain emerged from a study of response to subunit inactivated influenza vaccine. This clonotype has a handful of counts. Its specificity is unknown. TCRdb re-called the RT-PCR reads through MiXCR, storing one row per CDR3 protein. The repertoire holds about half a million distinct CDR3 sequences, with 25% as singletons. CDR1 is ENHRY, CDR2 SYGVKD, per germline. The CDR3 covers 17 residues. Trimming removed 5 bases from V and 2 bases from J; junction bases left unmatched: 13. General study results and limits: There was a suggestion from the authors that each seasonal influenza vaccination recruits few new T cells.

This receptor was taken from a man aged 50 or older who received an inactivated influenza vaccine. This chain joins TRBV10-3 and TRBJ2-5, with 8 bases identical to TRBD2. The sample consisted of CD4+ T cells sorted from PBMCs, taken around 5 days after vaccination. CDR3 protein: CAISPNQGRGAQETQYF. CDR3 nucleotides: TGTGCCATCAGTCCCAACCAAGGGCGGGGGGCTCAAGAGACCCAGTACTTC.